The clone carrying this T cell receptor (beta chain) was recorded at least ten times. There were no patients who had received any treatment before thyroid surgery. The source of the sample is a study of metastatic and nonmetastatic thyroid tumors. There are 20 residues in the CDR3. Deletions cut 1 base from V and 6 bases from J, with 29 bases between. Germline values: CDR1 LNHDA, CDR2 SQIVND (reference sequence). Using MiXCR, TCRdb reanalyzed the PCR reads. The sample has some 15,000 clones, 9.5% to 15% seen once. The receptor's source is a female donor with papillary thyroid cancer or a benign thyroid nodule (not recorded which). Some clones in this sample may be carry-over from other donors' samples. Sequencing was performed on blood. The chain combines TRBV19 with TRBJ2-3; D possibly matches TRBD1 or TRBD2 (5 bases each). The CDR3 DNA is TGTGCCAGTAGTATAGGAGGGACCTCTGACTCCCTCCTAGCCCGTGATACGCAGTATTTT. Translating it yields CASSIGGTSDSLLARDTQYF.